This TCR beta chain was observed in a study of OX40 agonist ivuxolimab in advanced cancers. The germline gives CDR1 ENHRY, CDR2 SYGVKD. V was trimmed by 10 bases and J by 1 base, leaving 12 bases between them. The CDR3 consists of 13 residues. Produced via immunoSEQ multiplex PCR; TCRdb's table is partial and in-frame only. This table has around 63,000 clones, over 75% appearing once. This clone was recorded once. The TCR sequence derives from an adult with an advanced solid tumor such as melanoma, head and neck, liver or kidney cancer. This specimen consisted of CD4+ or CD8+ T cells sorted from blood, obtained in a trial of the OX40 agonist ivuxolimab. The V call is TRBV10-3, the J call TRBJ2-3, with D tentatively TRBD1 (5 bases). The CDR3 loop reads CATGQRGTDTQYF. CDR3 nucleotides: TGTGCCACCGGACAAAGAGGCACAGATACGCAGTATTTT.